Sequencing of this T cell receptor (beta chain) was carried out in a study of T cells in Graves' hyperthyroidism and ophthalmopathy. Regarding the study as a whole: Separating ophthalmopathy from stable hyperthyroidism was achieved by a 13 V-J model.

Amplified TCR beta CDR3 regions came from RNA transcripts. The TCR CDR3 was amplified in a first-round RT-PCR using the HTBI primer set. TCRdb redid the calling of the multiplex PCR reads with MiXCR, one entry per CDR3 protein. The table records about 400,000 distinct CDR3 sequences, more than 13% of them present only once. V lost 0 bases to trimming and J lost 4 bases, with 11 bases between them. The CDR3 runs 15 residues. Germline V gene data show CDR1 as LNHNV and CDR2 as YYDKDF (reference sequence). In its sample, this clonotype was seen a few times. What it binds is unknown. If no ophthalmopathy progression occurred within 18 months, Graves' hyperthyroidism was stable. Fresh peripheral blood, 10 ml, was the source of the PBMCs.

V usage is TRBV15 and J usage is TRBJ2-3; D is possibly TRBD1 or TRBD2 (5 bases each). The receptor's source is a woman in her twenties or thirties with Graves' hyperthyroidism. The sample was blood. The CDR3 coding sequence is TGTGCCACCAGCAGAGACAGGGACGGTGCAGATACGCAGTATTTT. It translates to CATSRDRDGADTQYF.